Each of the 21 T cell receptor beta chains below was sequenced from the same sample in a study of blood T cell repertoires in COVID-19. The protocol was immunoSEQ multiplex PCR, while the TCRdb copy is restricted to in-frame clones and leaves out a portion. The sample lists around 200,000 clones, about 80% occurring once. The sequencing input was peripheral blood. The receptors shown here come from a man aged 50-59 years with active or convalescent COVID-19.

The V gene is TRBV6-5, the J gene TRBJ1-2; D is unresolved. Trimming shortened V by 0 bases and J by 6 bases, and 11 bases separated the two germline ends. Per the germline V gene, CDR1 is MNHEY and CDR2 is SVGAGI. The CDR3 is 14 residues long. CDR3 bases: TGTGCCAGCAGTTACTCCTTAAACGCGCATGGCTACACCTTC. This sequence encodes CASSYSLNAHGYTF.

This clone was seen more than once but under ten times. V gene TRBV18 combines with J gene TRBJ1-6; tentative D call: TRBD1 (6 bases). There are 16 residues in the CDR3. The V end was cut by 2 bases, the J end by 7 bases, with 15 bases between. Germline lookup yields CDR1 KGHSH and CDR2 LQKENI. The CDR3 protein is CASSPVGHEGNSPLHF. CDR3 nucleotides: TGTGCCAGCTCACCAGTGGGACACGAGGGCAATTCACCCCTCCACTTT.

This rearrangement joins TRBV5-1 to TRBJ1-4; weak D call: TRBD1 (6 bases). The CDR3 runs 14 residues. CDR1 is SGHRS and CDR2 is YFSETQ in the germline V gene. Trimming cost V 2 bases and J 5 bases, with 10 bases left between them. As DNA, the CDR3 is TGCGCCAGCAGCTTTGGGGGGGCGAATGAAAAACTGTTTTTT. Protein sequence: CASSFGGANEKLFF.

The genes are TRBV7-2 and TRBJ2-5; 7 bases fit TRBD1. This CDR3 has 13 amino acids. Germline values: CDR1 SGHTA, CDR2 FQGNSA. V was clipped by 2 bases and J by 5 bases; unmatched bases: 2. CDR3 loop: CASSLTGVETQYF. CDR3 DNA: TGTGCCAGCAGCTTAACAGGGGTGGAGACCCAGTACTTC.

The chain has TRBV5-1 and TRBJ2-7; D not resolved. Trimming removed 0 bases at V and 4 bases at J, with 8 bases between. The germline V gene encodes CDR1 SGHRS and CDR2 YFSETQ. CDR3 size: 13 residues. The CDR3 reads CASSLGLGYEQYF. For the CDR3, the DNA is TGCGCCAGCAGCTTGGGGCTCGGGTACGAGCAGTACTTC.

The chain is built from TRBV7-2 and TRBJ1-1; D uncertain. Germline V gives CDR1 SGHTA, CDR2 FQGNSA. Trimming removed 5 bases from V and 2 bases from J, with 6 bases in between. The CDR3 runs to 12 residues. This CDR3 reads CASSQQNTEAFF. For the CDR3, the DNA is TGTGCCAGCAGCCAACAAAACACTGAAGCTTTCTTT.

This clone appeared a few times. The rearrangement uses TRBV7-2 and TRBJ1-1, with D unresolved. Germline CDR1 and CDR2: SGHTA and FQGNSA. Trimming stripped 0 bases from V and 3 bases from J, with 11 bases between. CDR3 length: 15 amino acids. CDR3 amino acids: CASSLAGSRDTEAFF. In DNA form, the CDR3 reads TGTGCCAGCAGCTTAGCGGGGAGTCGAGACACTGAAGCTTTCTTT.

The rearrangement uses TRBV2 and TRBJ1-1; D gene uncertain. The ends were cut back, 8 bases at V and 2 bases at J, with 9 bases in the middle. Germline V gene lookup returns CDR1 SNHLY and CDR2 FYNNEI. CDR3 length: 12 amino acids. CDR3 residues: CASGLFNTEAFF. CDR3 nucleotide sequence: TGTGCCAGCGGACTGTTCAACACTGAAGCTTTCTTT. Full variable domain (remainder filled in from reference TRBV2 and TRBJ1-1): EPEVTQTPSHQVTQMGQEVILRCVPISNHLYFYWYRQILGQKVEFLVSFYNNEISEKSEIFDDQFSVERPDGSNFTLKIRSTKLEDSAMYFCASGLFNTEAFFGQGTRLTVV.

The chain joins TRBV4-1 to TRBJ2-1; 10 nucleotides match TRBD2. This CDR3 is built from 16 residues. V trimming: 3 bases; J trimming: 10 bases; junction bases outside the gene matches: 12. Per germline, CDR1 MGHRA and CDR2 YSYEKL. The CDR3 nucleotides read TGCGCCAGCAGCCATGCACCGGGACTAGCGTCGGACGAGCAGTTCTTC. Encoded protein: CASSHAPGLASDEQFF.

This chain uses TRBV24-1 with TRBJ2-5; 10 bases are shared with TRBD2. Germline trimming cut 0 bases from V and 3 bases from J; bases unmatched to any gene: 6. The CDR3 spans 17 residues. Germline loops: CDR1 KGHDR, CDR2 SFDVKD. Here the CDR3 reads CATSDLASGGAKETQYF. The CDR3 coding sequence is TGTGCCACCAGTGATTTGGCCAGCGGGGGGGCGAAAGAGACCCAGTACTTC.

The CDR3 here is CASRVSDRDTGELFF. CDR3 coding DNA: TGTGCCAGCAGAGTATCGGACAGAGACACCGGGGAGCTGTTTTTT. V gene TRBV6-6 combines with J gene TRBJ2-2; D is perhaps TRBD1 (6 bases). The CDR3 contains 15 residues. Germline V gene lookup returns CDR1 MNHNY and CDR2 SVGAGI (reference sequence). With 6 bases removed from V and 3 bases from J, the gap between germline ends came to 14 bases.

The V and J genes are TRBV7-2 and TRBJ1-4; D call uncertain. Looked up from germline, CDR1 is SGHTA and CDR2 is FQGNSA. Deletions cut 0 bases from V and 0 bases from J, with 8 bases between. CDR3 length equals 16 residues. The CDR3 sequence: CASSLARHATNEKLFF. The DNA for the CDR3 is TGTGCCAGCAGCTTAGCCAGACATGCAACTAATGAAAAACTGTTTTTT. The full variable domain, in which reference TRBV7-2 and TRBJ1-4 provide the parts outside the CDR3, is GAGVSQSPSNKVTEKGKDVELRCDPISGHTALYWYRQSLGQGLEFLIYFQGNSAPDKSGLPSDRFSAERTGGSVSTLTIQRTQQEDSAVYLCASSLARHATNEKLFFGSGTQLSVL.

The chain employs TRBV3-1 (or the pseudogene TRBV3-2) and TRBJ2-2; TRBD2 matches 7 bases. The V gene end was trimmed by 4 bases and the J gene end by 0 bases; junction bases not matched to a gene: 5. Germline-derived CDR1 and CDR2 are LGHDT and YNNKEL (reference sequence). The CDR3 is 16 residues long. CDR3 bases: TGTGCCAGCAGCCGGGGCAGCGGGGCGAACACCGGGGAGCTGTTTTTT. This codes for CASSRGSGANTGELFF.

The chain uses TRBV19 and TRBJ2-2, with D perhaps matching TRBD1 (5 bases). This CDR3 contains 17 residues. The germline V gene encodes CDR1 LNHDA and CDR2 SQIVND (reference sequence). Trimming cost V 5 bases and J 2 bases, with 18 bases left between them. CDR3 sequence (DNA): TGTGCCAGTAGTCTCCACAAGGGTGGGGCTAACACCGGGGAGCTGTTTTTT. Residues: CASSLHKGGANTGELFF.

The V and J genes are TRBV4-1 and TRBJ2-7; a weak D match, TRBD1 (5 bases). Trimming cost V 0 bases and J 5 bases, with 11 bases left between them. This CDR3 is 14 amino acids long. Germline CDR1 reads MGHRA; CDR2 reads YSYEKL. The CDR3 protein is CASSQDPGRNEQYF. In DNA, the CDR3 is TGCGCCAGCAGCCAAGATCCAGGGCGTAACGAGCAGTACTTC.

The chain links TRBV5-6 to TRBJ2-3; 9 nucleotides agree with TRBD2. The CDR3 covers 16 residues. With 2 bases clipped from V and 2 bases from J, the junction kept 6 bases outside the gene matches. Germline assignment: CDR1 SGHDT and CDR2 YYEEEE. CDR3 sequence: CASSFSQRGDTDTQYF. For the CDR3, the DNA is TGTGCCAGCAGCTTTTCTCAGCGGGGGGACACAGATACGCAGTATTTT. The full variable domain, rest sourced from reference TRBV5-6 and TRBJ2-3, is DAGVTQSPTHLIKTRGQQVTLRCSPKSGHDTVSWYQQALGQGPQFIFQYYEEEERQRGNFPDRFSGHQFPNYSSELNVNALLLGDSALYLCASSFSQRGDTDTQYFGPGTRLTVL.

The chain joins TRBV6-5 to TRBJ1-5, with D unresolved. The CDR3 runs to 12 residues. From germline, CDR1 is MNHEY and CDR2 SVGAGI. CDR3 sequence reads: CAGGRSNQPQHF. The CDR3, as DNA: TGTGCGGGAGGTCGTAGCAATCAGCCCCAGCATTTT.

This clone was found once. Other DNA sequences in this specimen translate into the identical CDR3. The chain couples TRBV9 to TRBJ2-3, with unresolved D. Germline V gene sequence: CDR1 SGDLS, CDR2 YYNGEE. CDR3 length equals 15 residues. V was shortened by 0 bases and J by 2 bases, with 10 bases between the two germline ends. The CDR3 loop is CASSVAGGYTDTQYF. The CDR3 DNA reads TGTGCCAGCAGCGTAGCCGGCGGATACACAGATACGCAGTATTTT. Based on the CDR3 plus reference TRBV9 and TRBJ2-3, the full variable domain is DSGVTQTPKHLITATGQRVTLRCSPRSGDLSVYWYQQSLDQGLQFLIQYYNGEERAKGNILERFSAQQFPDLHSELNLSSLELGDSALYFCASSVAGGYTDTQYFGPGTRLTVL.

The chain combines TRBV2 with TRBJ1-2; 7 bases line up with TRBD1. The germline gives CDR1 SNHLY, CDR2 FYNNEI. The CDR3 spans 14 residues. Trimming at V came to 4 bases and at J to 5 bases, leaving 7 bases not matched to a gene. In DNA form, the CDR3 reads TGTGCCAGCAGTGGAGTGGACAGGATTTATGGCTACACCTTC. This encodes CASSGVDRIYGYTF.

This clone turned up a few times. The rearrangement uses TRBV28 and TRBJ1-4; possibly TRBD1 for D (6 bases). Germline lookup yields CDR1 MDHEN and CDR2 SYDVKM. CDR3 length: 14 amino acids. V was pared by 4 bases and J by 5 bases, with 11 bases between. In DNA, the CDR3 is TGTGCCAGCAGTTCTTGGCAGGGGAATGAAAAACTGTTTTTT. It is translated as CASSSWQGNEKLFF.

This clone is medium-sized. The J gene is TRBJ2-7, the V gene TRBV4-2; 9 bases map to TRBD2. CDR1 and CDR2 (germline): LGHNA, YNFKEQ. Trimming took 0 bases from V and 4 from J; bases not matched to a gene: 4. This CDR3 region has 15 residues. Here the CDR3 DNA reads TGTGCCAGCAGCCAAGATGCGGGGGGGCAGTACGAGCAGTACTTC. Protein product: CASSQDAGGQYEQYF.